Below are 29 T cell receptor beta chains sequenced from a single sample in a study of blood T cell repertoires in COVID-19. Clones were sequenced by immunoSEQ multiplex PCR, and TCRdb holds only the in-frame ones, with some missing. The sample has about 47,000 clones, 83% seen once. Sample: peripheral blood. The receptors shown here come from a man between 60 and 75 years old with active COVID-19.

The J gene is TRBJ1-1, the V gene TRBV7-8; D uncertain. Germline lookup yields CDR1 SGHVS and CDR2 FQNEAQ. This CDR3 comprises 13 residues. Trimming took off 5 bases at V and 7 bases at J, with 14 bases between the two ends. The CDR3 DNA sequence: TGTGCCAGCAGCCATCCACGAGCGGATGAAGCTTTCTTT. Protein: CASSHPRADEAFF.

CDR3: CASSLRQGNSGELFF. The CDR3 nucleotides read TGTGCCAGCTCACTCCGACAGGGAAATAGCGGGGAGCTGTTTTTT. The V gene is TRBV18, the J gene TRBJ2-2; 7 bases are shared with TRBD1. The V and J ends lost 4 bases and 7 bases, in that order; junction bases with no gene match: 9. The length of the CDR3 is 15 residues. The germline V gene encodes CDR1 KGHSH and CDR2 LQKENI. The complete variable domain, with remaining parts taken from reference TRBV18 and TRBJ2-2, reads NAGVMQNPRHLVRRRGQEARLRCSPMKGHSHVYWYRQLPEEGLKFMVYLQKENIIDESGMPKERFSAEFPKEGPSILRIQQVVRGDSAAYFCASSLRQGNSGELFFGEGSRLTVL.

V is TRBV7-8 and J is TRBJ2-2; the D is unclear. The CDR3 length is 13 residues. Trimming shortened V by 4 bases and J by 6 bases, and 9 bases separated the two germline ends. Germline V gene sequence: CDR1 SGHVS, CDR2 FQNEAQ. CDR3 amino acids: CASSSRRSGELFF. In DNA, the CDR3 is TGTGCCAGCAGCTCAAGGCGGTCCGGGGAGCTGTTTTTT.

The count of this clone is one. The CDR3 reads CASAGTSAVGTQYF. The CDR3 nucleotides are TGTGCCAGCGCCGGGACTTCCGCAGTCGGTACGCAGTATTTT. The chain has TRBV19 and TRBJ2-3; possible D gene TRBD2, 6 bases. The V gene's germline CDR1 is LNHDA and CDR2 SQIVND (reference sequence). This CDR3 is built from 14 residues. V lost 9 bases, J lost 8 bases, and 21 bases lay in between.

CDR3 sequence reads: CASSTLPDRSYEQYF. As DNA, the CDR3 is TGTGCCAGCAGCACACTCCCGGACAGGTCCTACGAGCAGTACTTC. The chain has TRBV7-2 and TRBJ2-7, with TRBD1 identical over 7 bases. The J segment lost 1 base and the V segment lost 5 bases, leaving 8 bases of the junction unmatched. CDR3 length equals 15 residues. Germline CDR1 and CDR2: SGHTA and FQGNSA.

This clone appeared a single time. The chain combines TRBV27 with TRBJ2-7; possible D gene TRBD1, 6 bases. The CDR3 extends over 12 amino acids. Germline V gene data show CDR1 as MNHEY and CDR2 as SMNVEV (reference sequence). The V end lost 2 bases, the J end lost 4 bases, and 6 bases lay between the germline ends. As DNA, the CDR3 is TGTGCCAGCAGTTTAACAGGGTACGAGCAGTACTTC. This codes for CASSLTGYEQYF.

J is TRBJ2-7 and V is TRBV29-1; D is perhaps TRBD1 (6 bases). V dropped 6 bases and J dropped 6 bases, with 15 bases sitting between them. From germline, CDR1 is SQVTM and CDR2 ANQGSEA. The CDR3 totals 12 residues. CDR3 bases: TGCAGCGTGGCTACAGGGTTTGGCGAGCAGTACTTC. Translating gives CSVATGFGEQYF.

In its sample, this clone was seen a few times. The chain has TRBV11-3 and TRBJ2-1, with 10 bases identical to TRBD2. Germline loops: CDR1 SGHNT, CDR2 YENEEA. J lost 0 bases, V lost 2 bases, and 4 bases had no gene match. The CDR3 contains 17 residues. The CDR3 coding sequence is TGTGCCAGCAGCTTATCTCCTAGCGGGAGCTCCTACAATGAGCAGTTCTTC. It yields the protein CASSLSPSGSSYNEQFF. The full variable domain, in which reference TRBV11-3 and TRBJ2-1 provide the parts outside the CDR3, is EAGVVQSPRYKIIEKKQPVAFWCNPISGHNTLYWYLQNLGQGPELLIRYENEEAVDDSQLPKDRFSAERLKGVDSTLKIQPAELGDSAVYLCASSLSPSGSSYNEQFFGPGTRLTVL.

The rearrangement uses TRBV27 and TRBJ1-5; no definite D call. V gave up 2 bases and J gave up 0 bases, with 8 bases separating them. CDR1 and CDR2 from the germline V gene are MNHEY and SMNVEV (reference sequence). The CDR3 loop spans 15 amino acids. The CDR3 loop is CASSLGRHSNQPQHF. The CDR3 bases are TGTGCCAGCAGTTTAGGGAGACATAGCAATCAGCCCCAGCATTTT.

This clone is a singleton in its sample. V is TRBV24-1 and J is TRBJ2-1, with a tentative D call TRBD2 (5 bases). Germline loops: CDR1 KGHDR, CDR2 SFDVKD. The CDR3 length is 13 residues. Trimming stripped 4 bases from V and 5 bases from J, with 8 bases between. CDR3 nucleotide sequence: TGTGCCACCAGTGACGGGAATAACAATGAGCAGTTCTTC. This gives the protein CATSDGNNNEQFF.

The gene calls are TRBV19 and TRBJ2-7, with a weak D call TRBD2 (5 bases). V was cut by 6 bases and J by 0 bases, with 9 bases left in between. From germline, CDR1 is LNHDA and CDR2 SQIVND (reference sequence). The CDR3 has 13 residues. CDR3 sequence: CASRDFPSYEQYF. For the CDR3, the DNA is TGTGCCAGTAGGGACTTCCCCTCCTACGAGCAGTACTTC.

This rearrangement joins TRBV20-1 to TRBJ2-7; the D gene is possibly TRBD2 (5 bases). From germline, CDR1 is DFQATT and CDR2 SNEGSKA (reference sequence). This CDR3 comprises 14 residues. V was pared by 3 bases and J by 2 bases, with 14 bases between. CDR3 region: CSASPAAQAYEQYF. CDR3 DNA: TGCAGTGCTAGTCCAGCGGCGCAAGCCTACGAGCAGTACTTC.

This clone came up a few times. CDR3 amino acids: CASSIGQGAYGYTF. The CDR3 DNA is TGTGCCAGTAGTATCGGACAGGGGGCGTATGGCTACACCTTC. This rearrangement joins TRBV19 to TRBJ1-2; the match to TRBD1 covers 11 bases. Trimming took 3 bases from V and 5 from J; bases not matched to a gene: 2. The CDR3 runs to 14 residues. Germline V gives CDR1 LNHDA, CDR2 SQIVND (reference sequence).

This chain uses TRBV11-2 with TRBJ2-7, with D possibly matching TRBD1 (6 bases). The CDR3 contains 14 residues. The ends were cut back, 2 bases at V and 6 bases at J, with 14 bases in the middle. The germline V gene encodes CDR1 SGHAT and CDR2 FQNNGV. The CDR3, as DNA: TGTGCCAGCAGCTTACAAGGATCAGGGGCCGAGCAGTACTTC. Amino acid sequence: CASSLQGSGAEQYF.

V and J are TRBV29-1 and TRBJ2-1, with 7 bases lining up with TRBD1. The germline V gene has CDR1 SQVTM and CDR2 ANQGSEA. The junction had 7 bases not matched to a gene; V was cut back by 4 bases and J by 4 bases. This CDR3 is 14 amino acids long. CDR3 sequence reads: CSVVWDRLYNEQFF. CDR3 sequence (DNA): TGCAGCGTTGTTTGGGACAGACTTTACAATGAGCAGTTCTTC.

The CDR3 region is CASSEGRITMNTEAFF. The CDR3 coding sequence is TGCGCCAGCAGTGAGGGCAGAATAACTATGAACACTGAAGCTTTCTTT. This chain connects TRBV10-1 to TRBJ1-1; D unclear. The CDR3 is made up of 16 amino acids. The ends were cut back, 2 bases at V and 0 bases at J, with 13 bases in the middle. Per the germline V gene, CDR1 is WNHNN and CDR2 is SYGVQD (reference sequence).

The gene calls are TRBV29-1 and TRBJ2-1; 10 positions agree with TRBD1. This CDR3 spans 16 amino acids. Germline CDR1 reads SQVTM; CDR2 reads ANQGSEA. The junction had 8 bases not matched to a gene; V was cut back by 6 bases and J by 0 bases. CDR3 sequence reads: CSVIGTGASSYNEQFF. The CDR3 DNA sequence: TGCAGCGTCATCGGGACAGGGGCGTCCTCCTACAATGAGCAGTTCTTC.

The gene calls are TRBV12-3 or TRBV12-4 and TRBJ1-3; 11 bases align to TRBD1. The ends lost 6 bases at V and 7 bases at J; junction bases unmatched: 2. There are 13 residues in the CDR3. The CDR3 nucleotides read TGTGCCAGCAGCGGACAGGGGGCCAACACCATATATTTT. Amino acid sequence: CASSGQGANTIYF.

The J gene is TRBJ2-7, the V gene TRBV11-2; no reliable D call. From germline, CDR1 is SGHAT and CDR2 FQNNGV. The CDR3 has 13 residues. Trimming cost V 4 bases and J 4 bases, with 11 bases left between them. The CDR3 here is CASSSPQTYEQYF. In DNA, the CDR3 is TGTGCCAGCAGCTCTCCTCAAACTTACGAGCAGTACTTC.

The rearrangement uses TRBV27 and TRBJ1-5; 7 nucleotides line up with TRBD1. Germline V gives CDR1 MNHEY, CDR2 SMNVEV (reference sequence). Trimming cost V 5 bases and J 6 bases; bases outside gene matches: 10. CDR3 length: 15 residues. Here the CDR3 reads CASSLQGIGVQPQHF. CDR3 DNA sequence: TGTGCCAGCAGTCTACAGGGGATTGGGGTTCAGCCCCAGCATTTT.

The chain is built from TRBV7-8 and TRBJ2-3; 14 bases match TRBD2. J was trimmed by 6 bases and V by 4 bases; bases with no gene match: 6. The CDR3 spans 16 residues. Germline CDR1 is SGHVS and CDR2 is FQNEAQ. This CDR3 reads CASSSPTSGRVDTQYF. The CDR3, as DNA: TGTGCCAGCAGCTCCCCGACTAGCGGGAGGGTGGATACGCAGTATTTT. The full variable domain, completed using reference TRBV7-8 and TRBJ2-3, is GAGVSQSPRYKVAKRGQDVALRCDPISGHVSLFWYQQALGQGPEFLTYFQNEAQLDKSGLPSDRFFAERPEGSVSTLKIQRTQQEDSAVYLCASSSPTSGRVDTQYFGPGTRLTVL.

The genes are TRBV5-6 and TRBJ2-3; TRBD2 aligns across 11 bases. Germline V gene lookup returns CDR1 SGHDT and CDR2 YYEEEE. The CDR3 length is 15 residues. Losses at the gene ends were 5 bases for V and 5 bases for J; bases not matched to a gene: 7. CDR3 loop: CASRLTSGGQDTQYF. CDR3 nucleotides: TGTGCCAGCAGATTAACTAGCGGGGGACAAGATACGCAGTATTTT.

V usage is TRBV15 and J usage is TRBJ1-1; 9 positions match TRBD1. This CDR3 has 15 amino acids. Germline V gives CDR1 LNHNV, CDR2 YYDKDF (reference sequence). Germline trimming cut 4 bases from V and 3 bases from J; bases unmatched to any gene: 6. For the CDR3, the DNA is TGTGCCACCAGCATAGGACAGGGGTATGACACTGAAGCTTTCTTT. Its protein is CATSIGQGYDTEAFF.

The rearrangement joins TRBV24-1 to TRBJ2-4, with TRBD2 as a possible D gene (5 bases). Germline V gene lookup returns CDR1 KGHDR and CDR2 SFDVKD. V gave up 9 bases and J gave up 0 bases, with 14 bases separating them. The CDR3 totals 15 residues. For the CDR3, the DNA is TGTGCCACCCTGGGAGAATTTCTAGCCAAAAACATTCAGTACTTC. Protein: CATLGEFLAKNIQYF.

J is TRBJ2-3 and V is TRBV24-1, with a tentative D call TRBD2 (5 bases). V was cut by 0 bases and J by 1 base, with 13 bases left in between. Germline V gives CDR1 KGHDR, CDR2 SFDVKD. This CDR3 has 17 amino acids. CDR3: CATSDLHGEGGTDTQYF. CDR3 nucleotide sequence: TGTGCCACCAGTGATTTGCACGGGGAAGGTGGCACAGATACGCAGTATTTT.

The chain carries TRBV11-1 and TRBJ2-7; the D is unclear. Trimming stripped 4 bases from V and 0 bases from J, with 7 bases between. Germline V gives CDR1 SGHAT, CDR2 FQDESV (reference sequence). The CDR3 covers 13 residues. CDR3 amino acids: CASSSPISYEQYF. The DNA of the CDR3 is TGTGCCAGCAGCTCCCCCATCTCCTACGAGCAGTACTTC. The variable domain in full, with the rest retrieved from reference TRBV11-1 and TRBJ2-7, is EAEVAQSPRYKITEKSQAVAFWCDPISGHATLYWYRQILGQGPELLVQFQDESVVDDSQLPKDRFSAERLKGVDSTLKIQPAELGDSAMYLCASSSPISYEQYFGPGTRLTVT.

Comment on this clone: The sample holds other DNA sequences that translate to the same CDR3. This chain links TRBV2 with TRBJ1-2, with 7 positions matching TRBD1. Germline CDR1 SNHLY, CDR2 FYNNEI. CDR3 length: 13 residues. Trimming removed 3 bases from V and 8 bases from J; junction bases left unmatched: 6. The CDR3 is CASSDEGAGGYTF. For the CDR3, the DNA is TGTGCCAGCAGTGATGAGGGGGCGGGGGGCTACACCTTC.

The rearrangement links TRBV5-4 to TRBJ2-5; possible D gene TRBD1, 6 bases. The germline V gene encodes CDR1 SGHNT and CDR2 YYREEE (reference sequence). This CDR3 has 14 amino acids. V was pared by 4 bases and J by 3 bases, with 13 bases between. In nucleotides, the CDR3 is TGTGCCAGCAGCCGGCAGGGGCTGGAAGAGACCCAGTACTTC. Translated: CASSRQGLEETQYF.

This clone was found a few times. J is TRBJ1-5 and V is TRBV5-1; unclear D gene. CDR1 is SGHRS, CDR2 YFSETQ, per germline. The ends were cut back, 6 bases at V and 4 bases at J, with 20 bases in the middle. The CDR3 runs 16 residues. For the CDR3, the DNA is TGCGCCAGCATAGGTGGAGGCTTTCGCCCTAATCAGCCCCAGCATTTT. Residues: CASIGGGFRPNQPQHF.